The 7 T cell receptor beta chains listed next were all sequenced from one sample in a study of blood T cell repertoires in COVID-19 (dated by TCRdb to 2018 to 2021). Libraries were prepared through the immunoSEQ multiplex PCR assay. The clones in this table, taken by TCRdb from immuneACCESS, are in-frame only. Not every clone is retained; where verified, under half of the shortfall comes from an unresolved V gene, and the cause of the rest is unknown. The sample records approximately 270,000 clones, roughly 90% of which are singletons. Approximately 2.2% of the sample goes to the ten largest clones. Sequenced sample: peripheral blood. These receptors came from a man in his fifties with acute or convalescent COVID-19.

This clone was observed once. The genes are TRBV11-2 and TRBJ1-2; TRBD1 aligns across 8 bases. CDR1 SGHAT and CDR2 FQNNGV come from the germline V gene. J was trimmed by 6 bases and V by 5 bases; bases with no gene match: 2. The CDR3 consists of 12 residues. DNA for the CDR3: TGTGCCAGCAGCGGACAGGGTAATGGCTACACCTTC. Translating it yields CASSGQGNGYTF.

The V call is TRBV5-5, the J call TRBJ1-6; possible D gene TRBD1, 6 bases. CDR3 length equals 15 residues. From germline, CDR1 is SGHKS and CDR2 YYEKEE (reference sequence). Between the trimmed V and J ends, which lost 3 bases and 2 bases, there was a span of 9 bases. CDR3 loop: CASSYRTAYNSPLHF. As DNA, the CDR3 is TGTGCCAGCAGCTACCGGACAGCCTATAATTCACCCCTCCACTTT.

The chain links TRBV18 to TRBJ1-1; 8 positions agree with TRBD1. The CDR3 has 14 residues. Trimming at V came to 5 bases and at J to 4 bases, leaving 6 bases not matched to a gene. Germline V CDR1 and CDR2: KGHSH, LQKENI. CDR3 amino acids: CASSIQGASTEAFF. DNA of the CDR3: TGTGCCAGCTCAATTCAGGGGGCTAGCACTGAAGCTTTCTTT.

The chain employs TRBV2 and TRBJ1-1, with no clear D. CDR3 length: 11 amino acids. Germline CDR1 and CDR2: SNHLY and FYNNEI. Between the trimmed V and J ends, which lost 3 bases and 6 bases, there was a span of 5 bases. CDR3 residues: CASSEGSEAFF. DNA for the CDR3: TGTGCCAGCAGTGAGGGCTCTGAAGCTTTCTTT. The entire variable domain, with the rest obtained from reference TRBV2 and TRBJ1-1, is as follows: EPEVTQTPSHQVTQMGQEVILRCVPISNHLYFYWYRQILGQKVEFLVSFYNNEISEKSEIFDDQFSVERPDGSNFTLKIRSTKLEDSAMYFCASSEGSEAFFGQGTRLTVV.

The genes are TRBV20-1 and TRBJ1-1, with D unclear. V was pared by 6 bases and J by 0 bases, with 14 bases between. The germline V gene encodes CDR1 DFQATT and CDR2 SNEGSKA (reference sequence). The CDR3 sequence is 14 residues long. The CDR3 region is CSASTGSMNTEAFF. CDR3 sequence (DNA): TGCAGTGCCAGTACGGGAAGCATGAACACTGAAGCTTTCTTT.

V usage is TRBV13 and J usage is TRBJ2-7; no definite D call. The ends were cut back, 1 base at V and 4 bases at J, with 8 bases in the middle. This CDR3 has 13 amino acids. Per germline, CDR1 PRHDT and CDR2 FYEKMQ (reference sequence). CDR3 DNA sequence: TGTGCCAGCAGCTTAGAGGAGTCTTACGAGCAGTACTTC. This codes for CASSLEESYEQYF.

The CDR3 region is CASSLGGDGYTF. DNA for the CDR3: TGTGCCAGCAGCTTAGGGGGAGATGGCTACACCTTC. The chain is built from TRBV13 and TRBJ1-2; D uncertain. Deletions cut 0 bases from V and 6 bases from J, with 5 bases between. Germline-derived CDR1 and CDR2 are PRHDT and FYEKMQ (reference sequence). The CDR3 has 12 residues. The whole variable domain, filled in from reference TRBV13 and TRBJ1-2, reads AAGVIQSPRHLIKEKRETATLKCYPIPRHDTVYWYQQGPGQDPQFLISFYEKMQSDKGSIPDRFSAQQFSDYHSELNMSSLELGDSALYFCASSLGGDGYTFGSGTRLTVV.